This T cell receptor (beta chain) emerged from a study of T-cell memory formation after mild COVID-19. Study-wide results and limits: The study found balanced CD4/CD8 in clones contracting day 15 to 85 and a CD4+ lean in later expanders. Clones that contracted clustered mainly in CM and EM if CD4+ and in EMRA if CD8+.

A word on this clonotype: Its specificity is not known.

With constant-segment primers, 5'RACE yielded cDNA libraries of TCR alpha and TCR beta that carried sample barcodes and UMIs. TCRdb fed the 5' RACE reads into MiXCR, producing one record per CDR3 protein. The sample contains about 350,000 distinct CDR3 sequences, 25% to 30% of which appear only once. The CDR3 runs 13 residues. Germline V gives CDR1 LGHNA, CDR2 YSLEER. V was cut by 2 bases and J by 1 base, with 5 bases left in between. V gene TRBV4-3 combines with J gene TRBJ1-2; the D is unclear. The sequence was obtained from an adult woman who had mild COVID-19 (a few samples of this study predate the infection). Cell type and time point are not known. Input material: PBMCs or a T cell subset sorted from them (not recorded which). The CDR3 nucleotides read TGCGCCAGCAGCCAATTCCGTAACTATGGCTACACCTTC. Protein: CASSQFRNYGYTF.